This TCR beta chain stems from a study of radiotherapy plus CTLA-4 blockade in lung cancer. The repertoire was sequenced with immunoSEQ multiplex PCR; TCRdb's copy has only in-frame clones and lacks some. The sample contains 75,000 to 95,000 clones, about four fifths of which appear only once. Looked up from germline, CDR1 is PRHDT and CDR2 is FYEKMQ (reference sequence). The ends lost 2 bases at V and 1 base at J; junction bases unmatched: 4. This CDR3 spans 17 amino acids. Overall study results and limits: Early blood T cell clone dynamics, with interferon-beta, were reported to best predict response.

Regarding this clone: Its matching antigen is unknown.

Here the sequenced sample was peripheral blood, taken from a patient treated with radiotherapy plus ipilimumab. The chain couples TRBV13 to TRBJ2-3; 12 nucleotides match TRBD2. The sequence came from a human donor with non-small cell lung cancer that progressed on radiotherapy plus ipilimumab. CDR3 residues: CASSLRLAGVGTDTQYF. CDR3 sequence (DNA): TGTGCCAGCAGCTTAAGACTAGCGGGAGTCGGCACAGATACGCAGTATTTT.